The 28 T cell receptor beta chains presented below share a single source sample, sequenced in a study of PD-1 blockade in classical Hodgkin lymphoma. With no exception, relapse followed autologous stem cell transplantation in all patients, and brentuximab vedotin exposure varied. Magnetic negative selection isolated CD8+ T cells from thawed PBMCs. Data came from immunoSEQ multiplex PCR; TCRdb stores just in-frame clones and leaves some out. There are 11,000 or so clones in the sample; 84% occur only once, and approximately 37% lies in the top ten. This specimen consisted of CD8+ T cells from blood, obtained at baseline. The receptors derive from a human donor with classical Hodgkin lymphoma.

CDR3 residues: CAWSWGGEQYF. The CDR3 coding sequence is TGTGCCTGGAGTTGGGGGGGCGAGCAGTACTTC. The J gene is TRBJ2-7, the V gene TRBV30; TRBD2 aligns across 7 bases. Germline CDR1 reads GTSNPN; CDR2 reads SVGIG (reference sequence). Unmatched junction bases numbered 1, after V lost 2 bases and J lost 6 bases. The CDR3 loop spans 11 amino acids.

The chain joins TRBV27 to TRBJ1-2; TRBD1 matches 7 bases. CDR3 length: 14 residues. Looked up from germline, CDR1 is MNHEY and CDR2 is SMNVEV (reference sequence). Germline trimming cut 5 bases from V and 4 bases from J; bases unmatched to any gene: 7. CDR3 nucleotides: TGTGCCAGCAGTCCGGCGACAGGGCCCTATGGCTACACCTTC. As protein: CASSPATGPYGYTF.

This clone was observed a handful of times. CDR3 loop: CAWTLDSALFTDTQYF. The CDR3, as DNA: TGTGCCTGGACCCTTGACTCCGCACTGTTCACAGATACGCAGTATTTT. The J gene is TRBJ2-3, the V gene TRBV30; D gene unclear. V was shortened by 4 bases and J by 2 bases, with 19 bases between the two germline ends. CDR1 is GTSNPN, CDR2 SVGIG, per germline (reference sequence). The CDR3 has 16 amino acids.

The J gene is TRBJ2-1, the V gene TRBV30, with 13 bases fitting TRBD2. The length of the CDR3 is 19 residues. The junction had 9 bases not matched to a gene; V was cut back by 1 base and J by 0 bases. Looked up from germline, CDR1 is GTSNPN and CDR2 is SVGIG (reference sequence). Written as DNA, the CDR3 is TGTGCCTGGAGTGAAGGACTAGCGGGAGTTACGAGCTCCTACAATGAGCAGTTCTTC. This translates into CAWSEGLAGVTSSYNEQFF.

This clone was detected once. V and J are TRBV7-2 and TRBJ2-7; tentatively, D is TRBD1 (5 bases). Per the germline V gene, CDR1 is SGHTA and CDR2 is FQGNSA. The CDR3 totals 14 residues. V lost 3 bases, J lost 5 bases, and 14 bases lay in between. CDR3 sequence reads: CASSFTTGAHEQYF. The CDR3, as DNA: TGTGCCAGCAGCTTTACAACAGGAGCCCACGAGCAGTACTTC.

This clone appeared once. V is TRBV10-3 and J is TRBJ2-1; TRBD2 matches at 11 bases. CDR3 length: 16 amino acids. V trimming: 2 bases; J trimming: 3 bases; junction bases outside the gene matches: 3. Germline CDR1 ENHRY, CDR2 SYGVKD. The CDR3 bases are TGTGCCATCAGTGAGCGGGGACTAGCGGACTACAATGAGCAGTTCTTC. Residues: CAISERGLADYNEQFF.

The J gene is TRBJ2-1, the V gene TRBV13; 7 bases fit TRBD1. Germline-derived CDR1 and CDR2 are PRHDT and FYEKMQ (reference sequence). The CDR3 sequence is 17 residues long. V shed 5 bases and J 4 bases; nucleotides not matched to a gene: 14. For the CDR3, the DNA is TGTGCCAGCAGCGAAGGGCGTGGGCAGGGGGATTACAATGAGCAGTTCTTC. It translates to CASSEGRGQGDYNEQFF.

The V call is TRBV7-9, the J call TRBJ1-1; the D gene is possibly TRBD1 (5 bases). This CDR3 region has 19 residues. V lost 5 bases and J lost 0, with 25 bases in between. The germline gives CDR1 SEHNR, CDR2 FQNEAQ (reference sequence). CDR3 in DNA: TGTGCCAGCAGCGCCTACCCGCAGGGTGGTCTAGCTATGAACACTGAAGCTTTCTTT. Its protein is CASSAYPQGGLAMNTEAFF.

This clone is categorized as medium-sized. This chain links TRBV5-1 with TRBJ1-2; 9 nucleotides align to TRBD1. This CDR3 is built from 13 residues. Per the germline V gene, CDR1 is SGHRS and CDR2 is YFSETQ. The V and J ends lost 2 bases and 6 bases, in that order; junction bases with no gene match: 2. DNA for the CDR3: TGCGCCAGCAGCTTCAGGACAGGGGATGGCTACACCTTC. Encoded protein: CASSFRTGDGYTF.

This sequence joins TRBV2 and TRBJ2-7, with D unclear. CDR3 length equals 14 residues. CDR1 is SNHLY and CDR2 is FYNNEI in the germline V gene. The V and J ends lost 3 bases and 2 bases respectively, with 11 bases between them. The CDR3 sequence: CASSDGPTAYEQYF. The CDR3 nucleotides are TGTGCCAGCAGTGACGGTCCGACCGCCTACGAGCAGTACTTC.

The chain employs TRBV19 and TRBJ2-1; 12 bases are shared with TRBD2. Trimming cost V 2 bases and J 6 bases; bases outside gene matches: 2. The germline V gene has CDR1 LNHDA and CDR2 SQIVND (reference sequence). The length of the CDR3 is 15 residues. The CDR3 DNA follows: TGTGCCAGTAGTATACTAGCGGGAGGGGGCAATGAGCAGTTCTTC. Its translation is CASSILAGGGNEQFF. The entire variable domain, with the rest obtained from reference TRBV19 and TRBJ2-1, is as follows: DGGITQSPKYLFRKEGQNVTLSCEQNLNHDAMYWYRQDPGQGLRLIYYSQIVNDFQKGDIAEGYSVSREKKESFPLTVTSAQKNPTAFYLCASSILAGGGNEQFFGPGTRLTVL.

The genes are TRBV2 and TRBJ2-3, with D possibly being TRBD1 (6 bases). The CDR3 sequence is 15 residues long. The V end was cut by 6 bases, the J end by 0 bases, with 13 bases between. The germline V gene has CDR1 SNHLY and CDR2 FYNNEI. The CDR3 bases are TGTGCCAGCAGCGCCGGGACATCTAGCACAGATACGCAGTATTTT. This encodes CASSAGTSSTDTQYF.

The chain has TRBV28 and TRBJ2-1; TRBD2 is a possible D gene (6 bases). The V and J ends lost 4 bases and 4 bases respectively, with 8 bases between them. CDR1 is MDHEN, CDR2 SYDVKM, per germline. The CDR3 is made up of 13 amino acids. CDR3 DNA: TGTGCCAGCAGTTGGGGACTTTACAATGAGCAGTTCTTC. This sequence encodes CASSWGLYNEQFF.

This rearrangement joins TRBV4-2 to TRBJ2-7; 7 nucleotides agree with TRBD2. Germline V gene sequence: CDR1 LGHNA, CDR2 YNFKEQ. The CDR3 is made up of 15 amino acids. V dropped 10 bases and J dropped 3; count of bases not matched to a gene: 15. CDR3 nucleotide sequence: TGTGCCACTAAACCTTCCCCGGGGGGACTCTACGAGCAGTACTTC. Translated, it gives CATKPSPGGLYEQYF.

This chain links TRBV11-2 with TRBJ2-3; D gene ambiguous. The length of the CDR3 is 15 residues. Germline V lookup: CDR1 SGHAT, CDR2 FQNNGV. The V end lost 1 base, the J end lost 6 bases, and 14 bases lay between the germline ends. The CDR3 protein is CASSLGVLASDTQYF. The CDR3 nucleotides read TGTGCCAGCAGCTTAGGGGTCCTGGCATCGGATACGCAGTATTTT. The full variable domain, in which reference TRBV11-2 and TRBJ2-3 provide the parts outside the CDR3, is EAGVAQSPRYKIIEKRQSVAFWCNPISGHATLYWYQQILGQGPKLLIQFQNNGVVDDSQLPKDRFSAERLKGVDSTLKIQPAKLEDSAVYLCASSLGVLASDTQYFGPGTRLTVL.

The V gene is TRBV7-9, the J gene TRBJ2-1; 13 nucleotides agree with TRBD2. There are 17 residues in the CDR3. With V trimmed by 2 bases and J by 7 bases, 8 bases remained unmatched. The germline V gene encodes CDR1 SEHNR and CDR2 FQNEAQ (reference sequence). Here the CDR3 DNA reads TGTGCCAGCAGCTTACCTACTAGCGGGAGGGCCGTGAATGAGCAGTTCTTC. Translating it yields CASSLPTSGRAVNEQFF.

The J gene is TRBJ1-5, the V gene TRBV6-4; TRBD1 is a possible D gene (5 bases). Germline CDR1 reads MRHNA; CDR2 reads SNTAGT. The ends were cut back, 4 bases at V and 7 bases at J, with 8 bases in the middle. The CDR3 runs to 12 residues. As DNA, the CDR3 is TGTGCCAGCAGTGCCTCAGGGCAGCCCCAGCATTTT. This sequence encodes CASSASGQPQHF.

CDR3 loop: CSVDMENTEAFF. The CDR3 coding sequence is TGCAGCGTTGATATGGAGAACACTGAAGCTTTCTTT. The chain combines TRBV29-1 with TRBJ1-1; no clear D. Germline CDR1 is SQVTM and CDR2 is ANQGSEA. V shed 3 bases and J shed 1 base, with 6 bases lying between them. The CDR3 consists of 12 residues.

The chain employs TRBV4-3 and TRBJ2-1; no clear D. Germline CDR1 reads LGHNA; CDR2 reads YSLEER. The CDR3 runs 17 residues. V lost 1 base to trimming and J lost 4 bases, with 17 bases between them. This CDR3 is CASSQVLETEAYNEQFF. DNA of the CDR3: TGCGCCAGCAGCCAAGTTTTAGAGACGGAAGCTTACAATGAGCAGTTCTTC.

CDR3 amino acids: CASSFLAGGYNEQFF. The CDR3 bases are TGTGCCAGCAGTTTTTTAGCGGGAGGGTACAATGAGCAGTTCTTC. The rearrangement uses TRBV27 and TRBJ2-1, with 11 positions matching TRBD2. The germline V gene has CDR1 MNHEY and CDR2 SMNVEV (reference sequence). J was trimmed by 4 bases and V by 3 bases; bases with no gene match: 2. The CDR3 runs to 15 residues.

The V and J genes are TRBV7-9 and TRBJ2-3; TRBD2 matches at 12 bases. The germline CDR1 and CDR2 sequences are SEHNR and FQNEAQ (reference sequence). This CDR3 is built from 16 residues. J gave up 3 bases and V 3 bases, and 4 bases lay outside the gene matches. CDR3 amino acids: CASSLTSGRVTDTQYF. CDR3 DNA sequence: TGTGCCAGCAGCTTGACTAGCGGGAGAGTAACAGATACGCAGTATTTT. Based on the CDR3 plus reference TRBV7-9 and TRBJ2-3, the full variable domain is DTGVSQNPRHKITKRGQNVTFRCDPISEHNRLYWYRQTLGQGPEFLTYFQNEAQLEKSRLLSDRFSAERPKGSFSTLEIQRTEQGDSAMYLCASSLTSGRVTDTQYFGPGTRLTVL.

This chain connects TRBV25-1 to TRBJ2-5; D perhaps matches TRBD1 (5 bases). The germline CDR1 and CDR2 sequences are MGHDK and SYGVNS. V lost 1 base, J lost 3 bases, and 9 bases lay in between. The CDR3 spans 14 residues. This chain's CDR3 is CASSELGVEETQYF. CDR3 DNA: TGTGCCAGCAGTGAATTAGGGGTTGAAGAGACCCAGTACTTC.

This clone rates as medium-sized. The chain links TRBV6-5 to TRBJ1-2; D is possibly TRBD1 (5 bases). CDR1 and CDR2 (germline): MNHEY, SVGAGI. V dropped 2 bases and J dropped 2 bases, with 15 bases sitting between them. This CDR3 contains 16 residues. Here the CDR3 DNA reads TGTGCCAGCAGTTACATTACAGGCGTGGGCAACTATGGCTACACCTTC. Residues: CASSYITGVGNYGYTF.

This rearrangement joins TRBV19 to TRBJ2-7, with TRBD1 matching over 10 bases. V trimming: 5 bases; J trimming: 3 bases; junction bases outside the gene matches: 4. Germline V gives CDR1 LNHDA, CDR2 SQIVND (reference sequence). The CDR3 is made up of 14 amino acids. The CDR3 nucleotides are TGTGCCAGTAGTGCTGGGACAGGGGACTACGAGCAGTACTTC. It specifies CASSAGTGDYEQYF.

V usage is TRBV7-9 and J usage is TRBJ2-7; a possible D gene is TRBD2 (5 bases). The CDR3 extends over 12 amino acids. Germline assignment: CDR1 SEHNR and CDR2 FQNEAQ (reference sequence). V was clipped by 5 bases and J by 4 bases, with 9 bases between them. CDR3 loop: CASSPGLYEQYF. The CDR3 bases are TGTGCCAGCAGCCCCGGACTGTACGAGCAGTACTTC.

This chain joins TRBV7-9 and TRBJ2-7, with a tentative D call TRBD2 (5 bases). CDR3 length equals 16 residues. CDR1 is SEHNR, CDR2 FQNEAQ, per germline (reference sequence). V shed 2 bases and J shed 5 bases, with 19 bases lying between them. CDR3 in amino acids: CASSLPLSRPGDEQYF. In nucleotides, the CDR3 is TGTGCCAGCAGCTTACCCCTCTCCAGGCCCGGGGACGAGCAGTACTTC.

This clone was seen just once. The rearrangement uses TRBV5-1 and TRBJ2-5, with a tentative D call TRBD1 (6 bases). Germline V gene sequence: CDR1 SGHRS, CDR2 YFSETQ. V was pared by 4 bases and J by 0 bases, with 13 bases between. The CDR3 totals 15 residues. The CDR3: CASSPGQFDQETQYF. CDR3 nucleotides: TGCGCCAGCAGCCCCGGACAGTTTGACCAAGAGACCCAGTACTTC.

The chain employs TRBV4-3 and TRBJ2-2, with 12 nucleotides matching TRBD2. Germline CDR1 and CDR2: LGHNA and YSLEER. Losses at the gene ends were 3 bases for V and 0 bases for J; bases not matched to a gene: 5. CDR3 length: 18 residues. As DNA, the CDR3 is TGCGCCAGCAGCCAGGAGGGGACTAGCGGGTCGAACACCGGGGAGCTGTTTTTT. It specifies CASSQEGTSGSNTGELFF.